Listed below are T cell receptor beta chains from one sample, sequenced in a study of blood T cell repertoires in COVID-19. TCRdb keeps only in-frame clones here, not all; method: immunoSEQ multiplex PCR. The table has a few hundred thousand clones, nearly 90% seen once. Sample: PBMCs or T cells enriched from blood (not recorded which). The receptor set was obtained from a young woman who had recovered from COVID-19. CDR3s include the opening cysteine and the closing phenylalanine or tryptophan. The D gene is left open where the match is weak. The size of a clone is reported for some rows only, either as once, few or many, or as a class for expanded clones.

>.|TRBD1|TRBV7-9|TRBJ1-2
CASSLEAGTGGGYTF
TGTGCCAGCAGCTTAGAAGCGGGGACAGGGGGTGGCTACACCTTC
>.|TRBD1|TRBV27|TRBJ1-5
CASSPDRSFTDQPQHF
TGTGCCAGCAGCCCGGACAGGTCCTTCACGGATCAGCCCCAGCATTTT
>once|.|TRBV6-1|TRBJ2-3
CASSEANRDTQYF
TGTGCCAGCAGTGAAGCTAACCGGGATACGCAGTATTTT
>.|TRBD1|TRBV5-1|TRBJ2-2
CASSLDPGQGVGELFF
TGCGCCAGCAGCTTGGACCCGGGACAGGGGGTCGGGGAGCTGTTTTTT
>once|TRBD1|TRBV29-1|TRBJ1-2
CSVDDRGNGYTF
TGCAGCGTTGACGACAGGGGAAATGGCTACACCTTC
>.|TRBD1|TRBV11-2|TRBJ2-1
CASSLRQGYNEQFF
TGTGCCAGCAGCTTAAGACAGGGATATAATGAGCAGTTCTTC
>medium-sized|.|TRBV19|TRBJ1-2
CASSIGRGGPNYGYTF
TGTGCCAGTAGTATAGGCCGAGGGGGACCCAACTATGGCTACACCTTC
>once|TRBD1|TRBV7-9|TRBJ1-2
CASSGVRLAGGYGYTF
TGTGCCAGCAGTGGGGTACGGTTGGCAGGGGGCTATGGCTACACCTTC
>.|TRBD1|TRBV30|TRBJ2-3
CAWSVGGEGTDTQYF
TGTGCCTGGAGTGTAGGGGGCGAGGGCACAGATACGCAGTATTTT
>once|TRBD1|TRBV18|TRBJ2-5
CASSRTGGAETQYF
TGTGCCAGCTCACGGACAGGGGGCGCGGAGACCCAGTACTTC
>.|.|TRBV25-1|TRBJ2-5
CASSESRGRIETQYF
TGTGCCAGCAGTGAATCTCGGGGGAGAATAGAGACCCAGTACTTC
>.|.|TRBV7-9|TRBJ2-1
CASSLVRLAEEQFF
TGTGCCAGCAGCTTAGTTAGGCTAGCCGAAGAGCAGTTCTTC
>.|TRBD2|TRBV5-1|TRBJ2-3
CASSLRPSGSSTDTQYF
TGCGCCAGCAGCTTGAGGCCCAGCGGGAGTAGTACAGATACGCAGTATTTT
>.|.|TRBV10-3|TRBJ1-6
CAIRGAKGFNSPLHF
TGTGCCATCAGGGGGGCCAAGGGGTTTAATTCACCCCTCCACTTT
>.|.|TRBV20-1|TRBJ1-1
CSASTGFVTEAFF
TGCAGTGCAAGTACAGGGTTTGTCACTGAAGCTTTCTTT
>.|TRBD1|TRBV30|TRBJ2-2
CAWSMRDRHTGELFF
TGTGCCTGGAGTATGAGGGACAGACACACCGGGGAGCTGTTTTTT
>.|TRBD1|TRBV11-3|TRBJ2-6
CASSSRQGPSGANVLTF
TGTGCCAGCAGCTCCAGACAGGGACCCTCTGGGGCCAACGTCCTGACTTTC
>few|.|TRBV7-9|TRBJ1-2
CASSLTEDGYTF
TGTGCCAGCAGCTTGACAGAGGATGGCTACACCTTC
>.|TRBD2|TRBV7-3|TRBJ2-3
CASQEGGGLPSDTQYF
TGTGCCAGCCAAGAGGGCGGGGGGCTCCCGTCAGATACGCAGTATTTT
>.|.|TRBV5-1|TRBJ2-1
CASSLASASYNEQFF
TGCGCCAGCAGCTTGGCCAGCGCCTCCTACAATGAGCAGTTCTTC
>.|.|TRBV5-4|TRBJ1-1
CASYSYTEAFF
TGTGCCAGCTACTCCTACACTGAAGCTTTCTTT
>.|.|TRBV7-8|TRBJ2-2
CASSLRTIPTGELFF
TGTGCCAGCAGCTTGAGGACTATACCCACCGGGGAGCTGTTTTTT
>once|.|TRBV27|TRBJ2-1
CASSLRDRSYNEQFF
TGTGCCAGCAGTTTAAGAGATCGCTCCTACAATGAGCAGTTCTTC
>.|TRBD2|TRBV6-2/TRBV6-3|TRBJ2-1
CASSFNVGGRSLNEQFF
TGTGCCAGCAGCTTCAATGTCGGGGGGAGGAGTTTAAATGAGCAGTTCTTC
>.|TRBD2|TRBV6-1|TRBJ2-7
CASSETPLAGVSYEQYF
TGTGCCAGCAGTGAAACCCCCCTAGCGGGAGTCTCCTACGAGCAGTACTTC